This passage covers 6 T cell receptor beta chains from one sample sequenced in a study of cytomegalovirus exposure and HLA in healthy donors. PCR involved 60 Vbeta and 13 Jbeta primers. Assay used: immunoSEQ multiplex PCR; TCRdb lists only in-frame clones, some missing. The profile covers 99,000 or so clones, with 75% to 85% appearing a single time and approximately 2% taken by the ten largest. Sequenced input: PBMCs. All receptors come from a man aged 25 to 40 in good health and CMV-seronegative.

The V and J genes are TRBV2 and TRBJ1-5, with unresolved D. This CDR3 is built from 14 residues. V was shortened by 1 base and J by 9 bases, with 13 bases between the two germline ends. The germline CDR1 and CDR2 sequences are SNHLY and FYNNEI. This CDR3 is CASSEVVTGWPQHF. In DNA, the CDR3 is TGTGCCAGCAGTGAAGTTGTTACCGGGTGGCCCCAGCATTTT.

This rearrangement joins TRBV7-2 to TRBJ1-4; D ambiguous. Trimming pared 1 base from V and 5 bases from J, leaving 5 bases between. The CDR3 is 13 residues long. Germline values: CDR1 SGHTA, CDR2 FQGNSA. CDR3 coding DNA: TGTGCCAGCAGCTTAGTATTCAATGAAAAACTGTTTTTT. Protein: CASSLVFNEKLFF.

This clone was seen more than once but under ten times. The CDR3, as DNA: TGTGCCAGCTCACTTGAACTTAACGAAAAACTGTTTTTT. Its protein product is CASSLELNEKLFF. The chain carries TRBV18 and TRBJ1-4; no reliable D call. Between the trimmed V and J ends, which lost 4 bases and 8 bases, there was a span of 11 bases. Germline V gene sequence: CDR1 KGHSH, CDR2 LQKENI. This CDR3 is built from 13 residues.

The chain carries TRBV6-1 and TRBJ1-5; 8 bases fit TRBD1. Unmatched junction bases numbered 5, after V lost 6 bases and J lost 4 bases. CDR3 length equals 14 residues. Germline V gene data show CDR1 as MNHNS and CDR2 as SASEGT. The CDR3 DNA is TGTGCCAGCAGGTGGGACAGGCGGAATCAGCCCCAGCATTTT. Encoded protein: CASRWDRRNQPQHF.

This rearrangement joins TRBV6-5 to TRBJ1-1, with D perhaps matching TRBD1 (6 bases). The CDR3 is 12 amino acids. CDR1 and CDR2 from the germline V gene are MNHEY and SVGAGI. The V gene lost 5 bases and the J gene lost 5 bases, with 9 bases spanning the gap. Written as DNA, the CDR3 is TGTGCCAGCAGTCCGCAGGGGACTGAAGCTTTCTTT. Protein product: CASSPQGTEAFF.

This rearrangement joins TRBV10-1 to TRBJ1-5; weak D call: TRBD1 (6 bases). This CDR3 is built from 13 residues. Germline values: CDR1 WNHNN, CDR2 SYGVQD (reference sequence). V was shortened by 7 bases and J by 6 bases, with 13 bases between the two germline ends. CDR3 nucleotides: TGCGCCAGCAAGGGGGGGGGCGGTCAGCCCCAGCATTTT. This codes for CASKGGGGQPQHF.